This TCR beta chain was observed in a study of STAT5B mutations in CD4+ large granular lymphocyte leukemia. TCRdb's table, derived via immunoSEQ multiplex PCR, lists solely in-frame clones and lacks some. The sample yields about 35,000 clones, 75% to 85% seen once. This clone was seen just once. Germline CDR1 SGHVS, CDR2 FQNEAQ. V was pared by 1 base and J by 6 bases, with 10 bases of the junction left unmatched. The CDR3 length is 17 residues. J is TRBJ2-1 and V is TRBV7-8; TRBD2 matches at 9 bases. This TCR was sampled from a human donor in good health. Sequenced material: CD4+ T cells from blood buffy coats. In DNA, the CDR3 is TGTGCCAGCAGCTTAGGAATAGTAGCGGGAGACCTCAATGAGCAGTTCTTC. This encodes CASSLGIVAGDLNEQFF. Variable domain in full (rest from reference TRBV7-8 and TRBJ2-1): GAGVSQSPRYKVAKRGQDVALRCDPISGHVSLFWYQQALGQGPEFLTYFQNEAQLDKSGLPSDRFFAERPEGSVSTLKIQRTQQEDSAVYLCASSLGIVAGDLNEQFFGPGTRLTVL.